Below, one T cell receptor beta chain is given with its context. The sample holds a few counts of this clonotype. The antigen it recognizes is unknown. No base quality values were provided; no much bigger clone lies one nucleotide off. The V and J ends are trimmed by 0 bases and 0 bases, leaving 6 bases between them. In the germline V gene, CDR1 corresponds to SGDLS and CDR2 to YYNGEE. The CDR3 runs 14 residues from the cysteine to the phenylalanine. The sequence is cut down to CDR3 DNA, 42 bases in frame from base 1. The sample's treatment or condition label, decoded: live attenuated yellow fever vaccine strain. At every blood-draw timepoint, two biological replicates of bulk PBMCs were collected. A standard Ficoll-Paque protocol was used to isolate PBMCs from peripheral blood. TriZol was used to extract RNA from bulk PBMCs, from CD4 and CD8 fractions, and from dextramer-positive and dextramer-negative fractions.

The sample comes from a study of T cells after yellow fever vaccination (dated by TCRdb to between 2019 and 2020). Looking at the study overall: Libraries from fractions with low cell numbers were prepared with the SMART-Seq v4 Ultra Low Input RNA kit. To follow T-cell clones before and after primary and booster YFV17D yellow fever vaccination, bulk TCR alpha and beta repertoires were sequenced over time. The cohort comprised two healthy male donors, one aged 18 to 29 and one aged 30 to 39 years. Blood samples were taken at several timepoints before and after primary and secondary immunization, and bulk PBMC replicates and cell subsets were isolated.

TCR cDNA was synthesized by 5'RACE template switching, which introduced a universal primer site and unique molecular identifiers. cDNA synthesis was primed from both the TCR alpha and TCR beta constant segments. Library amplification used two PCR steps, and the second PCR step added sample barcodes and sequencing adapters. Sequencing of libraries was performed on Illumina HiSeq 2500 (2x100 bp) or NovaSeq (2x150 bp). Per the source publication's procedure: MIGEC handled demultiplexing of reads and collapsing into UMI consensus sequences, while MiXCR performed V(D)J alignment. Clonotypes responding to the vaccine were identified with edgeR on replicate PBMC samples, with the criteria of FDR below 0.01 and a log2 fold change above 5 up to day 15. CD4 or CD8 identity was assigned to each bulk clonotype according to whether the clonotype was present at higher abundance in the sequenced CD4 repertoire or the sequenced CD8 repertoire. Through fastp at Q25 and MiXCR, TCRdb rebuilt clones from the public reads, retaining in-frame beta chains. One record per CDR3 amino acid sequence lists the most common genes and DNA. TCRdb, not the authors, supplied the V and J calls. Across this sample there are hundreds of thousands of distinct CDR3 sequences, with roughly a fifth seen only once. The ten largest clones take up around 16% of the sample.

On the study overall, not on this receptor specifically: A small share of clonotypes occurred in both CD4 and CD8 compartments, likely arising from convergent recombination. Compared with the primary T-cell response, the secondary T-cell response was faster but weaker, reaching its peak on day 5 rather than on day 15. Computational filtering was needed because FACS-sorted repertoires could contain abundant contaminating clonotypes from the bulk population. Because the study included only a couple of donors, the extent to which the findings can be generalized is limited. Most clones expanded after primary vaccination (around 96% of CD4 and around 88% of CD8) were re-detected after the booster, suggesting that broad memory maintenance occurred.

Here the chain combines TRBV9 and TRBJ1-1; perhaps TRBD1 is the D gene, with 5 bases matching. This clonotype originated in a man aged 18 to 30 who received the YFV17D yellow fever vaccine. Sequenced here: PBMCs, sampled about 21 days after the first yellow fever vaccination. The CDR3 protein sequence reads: CASSVAGVNTEAFF. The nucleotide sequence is TGTGCCAGCAGCGTAGCGGGGGTGAACACTGAAGCTTTCTTT.